This T cell receptor (beta chain) comes out of a study of identical twins. General study results and limits: Possibly, invariant MAIT and iNKT cells partly confounded zero-insertion analyses. Donors were not followed over many years; analysis was cross-sectional. It was out-of-frame TCR alpha sharing in monozygotic twins that models underestimated.

Template switching added a universal primer site; cDNA carried unique molecular identifiers. TCRdb re-called the 5' RACE reads through MiXCR, storing one row per CDR3 protein. Here the sample spans around 530,000 distinct CDR3 sequences, 13% to 15% being singletons. On this clonotype itself: Antigen: not known.

With 3 bases clipped from V and 1 base from J, the junction kept 8 bases outside the gene matches. From germline, CDR1 is DFQATT and CDR2 SNEGSKA (reference sequence). CDR3 length equals 16 residues. These data were also reused for a study on yellow fever vaccine responses in identical twins.

This TCR derives from a woman aged 18-29 years in good health. The specimen sequenced was CD4+ T cells sorted from blood. This chain uses TRBV20-1 with TRBJ2-1, with TRBD2 matching over 8 bases. The CDR3 nucleotides read TGCAGTGCTAGGGGGACCAGCGGGAGATCCTACAATGAGCAGTTCTTC. Encoded protein: CSARGTSGRSYNEQFF.